This T cell receptor beta chain was sequenced in a study of T cells in Graves' hyperthyroidism and ophthalmopathy. Regions amplified from RNA transcripts were the TCR beta CDR3 regions. During a first-round RT-PCR of the TCR CDR3, the HTBI primer set was used. One entry per CDR3 protein results from TCRdb running MiXCR on the multiplex PCR reads. The data contain roughly 100,000 distinct CDR3 sequences, approximately 42% of them singletons. Graves' hyperthyroidism is called stable when ophthalmopathy does not progress within 18 months. The sequence was collected from a woman aged 25 to 39 with Graves' hyperthyroidism. What was sequenced was peripheral blood or thyroid tissue (not recorded which).

The CDR3 bases are TGTGCCAGCAGCTTGGGAGTCTCTGGGGCCAACGTCCTGACTTTC. Amino acids: CASSLGVSGANVLTF. The chain has TRBV5-4 and TRBJ2-6; D is undetermined. V lost 0 bases and J lost 0, with 4 bases in between. CDR3 size: 15 residues. The germline CDR1 and CDR2 sequences are SGHNT and YYREEE (reference sequence). Full variable domain (missing parts from reference TRBV5-4 and TRBJ2-6): ETGVTQSPTHLIKTRGQQVTLRCSSQSGHNTVSWYQQALGQGPQFIFQYYREEENGRGNFPPRFSGLQFPNYSSELNVNALELDDSALYLCASSLGVSGANVLTFGAGSRLTVL.